This TCR beta chain was identified during a study of PD-L1 blockade in urothelial cancer. About the research overall: In the mid-2010s, patients got going on atezolizumab, taking 1,200 mg intravenously every 3 weeks. Median blood clonality was 0.080, with tens of thousands of unique TCRs. Study-level points and caveats: Patients with below-median pretreatment blood clonality survived longer.

Time point here: pretreatment peripheral blood. Every PCR got spiked synthetic TCR analog templates. Repertoires were generated with immunoSEQ multiplex PCR, while TCRdb's copy carries only in-frame clones and drops some. The sample carries some 53,000 clones, around 75% recorded once. Germline lookup yields CDR1 SGDLS and CDR2 YYNGEE. The CDR3 has 16 residues. V gave up 2 bases and J gave up 0 bases, with 12 bases separating them. For this clone: What it binds is not known.

The TCR comes from a man between 65 and 85 years old with urothelial cancer. V is TRBV9 and J is TRBJ2-4; TRBD2 is a possible D gene (6 bases). Source: PBMCs, taken around atezolizumab (anti-PD-L1) treatment. CDR3 coding DNA: TGTGCCAGCAGCGTTGAAGCGGGCTTAGCCAAAAACATTCAGTACTTC. Residues: CASSVEAGLAKNIQYF.